This TCR beta chain derives from a study of radiation and T cells in renal cell carcinoma. Study background: Nephrectomy followed 15 Gy stereotactic body radiation by 4 weeks. Study-wide results and limits: In blood, top tumor clones expanded by 2 weeks, shrinking by 4.

This clone was seen ten or more times. The antigen is unknown. Assay: immunoSEQ multiplex PCR; the TCRdb copy retains only in-frame clones and omits some. The table shows about 150,000 clones, with 87% occurring only once. This CDR3 contains 16 residues. V was clipped by 0 bases and J by 0 bases, with 10 bases between them. CDR1 is SGDLS, CDR2 YYNGEE, per germline. Time point described: blood 2 weeks post-SBRT. Treatment in this sample: 15 Gy SBRT to primary tumor, nephrectomy 4 weeks later. The sample consisted of blood, taken from a patient whose treatment included radiotherapy and nephrectomy. The receptor comes from a woman aged 50 to 65 with renal cell carcinoma. This chain uses TRBV9 with TRBJ1-5; a possible D gene is TRBD1 (6 bases). CDR3 sequence reads: CASSVGPGDSNQPQHF. CDR3 nucleotide sequence: TGTGCCAGCAGCGTAGGGCCAGGGGATAGCAATCAGCCCCAGCATTTT.